This T cell receptor (beta chain) is drawn from a study of blood T cell repertoires in COVID-19. Turning to the study itself: The United States, Italy and Spain were the sources of the acute and convalescent COVID-19 samples. Nucleic acid was either cDNA or gDNA, and it came from T cells, B-cell-depleted T cells, or PBMCs.

This clone was picked up a small number of times. Authors' processing steps: Estimation of nucleated cell counts was performed using reference gene primer amplification. Only in-frame clones appear in the TCRdb table, and some are missing; sequencing was by immunoSEQ multiplex PCR. For V, J and clone size, that table is used; D and trimming come from the DNA. Among more than 300,000 clones listed, about 86% were seen once. The sequenced sample consisted of peripheral blood. The receptor's source is a woman aged 45-59 years with acute or convalescent COVID-19.

CDR3 protein: CAISEQGGGNQPQHF. CDR3 nucleotides: TGTGCCATCAGTGAGCAGGGAGGAGGGAATCAGCCCCAGCATTTT. This chain links TRBV10-3 with TRBJ1-5, with a weak D call TRBD1 (5 bases). CDR1 is ENHRY, CDR2 SYGVKD, per germline. The V end was cut by 2 bases, the J end by 4 bases, with 12 bases between. The CDR3 is made up of 15 amino acids.